The 26 T cell receptor beta chains below all came from one sample that was sequenced in a study of CD8 T cells in ankylosing spondylitis. TCRdb fed the 5' RACE reads into MiXCR, producing one record per CDR3 protein. The sample lists just over 300,000 distinct CDR3 sequences; 20% were seen once. The sequencing input was blood, either unsorted or a sorted T cell fraction (not recorded which). These receptors all stem from a female donor with ankylosing spondylitis or in good health (not recorded which).

This clonotype was detected ten times or more. CDR3 bases: TGTGCCAGCAGTTATAAGGGGGTGTATGGCTACACCTTC. Translating gives CASSYKGVYGYTF. V is TRBV12-3 or TRBV12-4 and J is TRBJ1-2, with a tentative D call TRBD1 (6 bases). The CDR3 contains 13 residues. V lost 4 bases and J 5 bases, leaving 11 bases between the germline ends.

The V call is TRBV12-3 or TRBV12-4, the J call TRBJ2-7; TRBD1 agrees at 7 bases. V shed 6 bases and J 6 bases; nucleotides not matched to a gene: 14. This CDR3 is built from 15 residues. The CDR3 reads CASSPLTGTWSEQYF. The CDR3 DNA reads as TGTGCCAGCAGCCCGCTGACAGGGACCTGGAGCGAGCAGTACTTC.

This clonotype was counted many times. The J gene is TRBJ2-1, the V gene TRBV7-2; D gene ambiguous. This CDR3 contains 14 residues. The V gene lost 1 base and the J gene lost 6 bases, with 10 bases spanning the gap. Germline loops: CDR1 SGHTA, CDR2 FQGNSA. The CDR3 region is CASSLGKLGNEQFF. The CDR3 DNA is TGTGCCAGCAGCTTAGGGAAACTCGGCAATGAGCAGTTCTTC.

This chain uses TRBV20-1 with TRBJ2-5; 11 bases align to TRBD1. Germline V gene sequence: CDR1 DFQATT, CDR2 SNEGSKA (reference sequence). V was pared by 5 bases and J by 5 bases, with 7 bases of the junction left unmatched. The CDR3 runs 14 residues. In DNA, the CDR3 is TGCAGTGCTTCTTGGACAGGGGGCGACGAGACCCAGTACTTC. This sequence encodes CSASWTGGDETQYF.

This clonotype was counted a few times. CDR3: CASSPTDTSVRYTF. CDR3 sequence (DNA): TGTGCCAGCAGCCCGACGGACACCTCCGTGCGCTACACCTTC. V is TRBV3-1 and J is TRBJ1-2; TRBD1 might be the D (5 bases). Trimming left V 4 bases short and J 9 bases short, with 18 bases between. The CDR3 covers 14 residues. Germline values: CDR1 LGHDT, CDR2 YNNKEL (reference sequence).

This clonotype was counted at least ten times. The chain couples TRBV12-3 or TRBV12-4 to TRBJ1-2; D is uncertain. Trimming cost V 4 bases and J 6 bases, with 12 bases left between them. CDR3 size: 13 residues. Here the CDR3 reads CASSSAGYDGYTF. The CDR3 coding sequence is TGTGCCAGCAGTTCCGCAGGTTACGATGGCTACACCTTC.

This clonotype was counted between two and nine times. V and J are TRBV10-3 and TRBJ2-3; 13 bases are a match to TRBD2. CDR1 and CDR2 (germline): ENHRY, SYGVKD. This CDR3 contains 16 residues. V was clipped by 10 bases and J by 8 bases; unmatched bases: 15. The CDR3 DNA is TGTGCCACTTTACGGGAACTAGCGGGAGGGCCAGGTACGCAGTATTTT. This sequence encodes CATLRELAGGPGTQYF.

This clonotype was observed a handful of times. The chain has TRBV20-1 and TRBJ2-7; TRBD2 is a possible D gene (6 bases). The germline gives CDR1 DFQATT, CDR2 SNEGSKA (reference sequence). Between the trimmed V and J ends, which lost 6 bases and 4 bases, there was a span of 16 bases. The CDR3 contains 13 residues. As DNA, the CDR3 is TGCAGTGCGGTACGGGGGTATGGATACGAGCAGTACTTC. As protein: CSAVRGYGYEQYF.

Only a few counts were recorded for this clonotype. The CDR3 DNA follows: TGCGCCAGCAGCTTGGACAGGGCATCAAATGAGCAGTTCTTC. Its protein product is CASSLDRASNEQFF. The chain combines TRBV5-1 with TRBJ2-1, with a weak D call TRBD1 (6 bases). The CDR3 runs 14 residues. Germline V CDR1 and CDR2: SGHRS, YFSETQ. V was trimmed by 0 bases and J by 7 bases, leaving 11 bases between them.

V and J are TRBV12-3 or TRBV12-4 and TRBJ2-3; weak D call: TRBD2 (6 bases). This CDR3 is built from 15 residues. The V gene lost 0 bases and the J gene lost 2 bases, with 9 bases spanning the gap. Here the CDR3 DNA reads TGTGCCAGCAGTTTAGCGGAGGGGTACACAGATACGCAGTATTTT. It is translated as CASSLAEGYTDTQYF.

This clonotype turned up a few times. The rearrangement links TRBV20-1 to TRBJ2-3; TRBD2 aligns across 9 bases. This CDR3 comprises 15 residues. The trim removed 3 bases at V and 2 bases at J, leaving 6 bases unmatched. Germline V CDR1 and CDR2: DFQATT, SNEGSKA (reference sequence). The CDR3 nucleotides read TGCAGTGCTAGTCGGGCGGGAGGGCCCACAGATACGCAGTATTTT. This encodes CSASRAGGPTDTQYF.

Many counts were recorded for this clonotype. The V call is TRBV27, the J call TRBJ1-2; D not resolved. In germline, CDR1 is MNHEY, CDR2 SMNVEV (reference sequence). Trimming left V 4 bases short and J 4 bases short, with 13 bases between. The CDR3 runs to 14 residues. This CDR3 is CASSSYRASYGYTF. The CDR3 region has the DNA TGTGCCAGCAGTTCGTATAGGGCTAGCTATGGCTACACCTTC.

The DNA of the CDR3 is TGTGCCAGCAGCTTACTAGGGACTAGCGGAACCTACAATGAGCAGTTCTTC. Its protein is CASSLLGTSGTYNEQFF. The chain couples TRBV7-2 to TRBJ2-1; 11 bases line up with TRBD2. CDR1 and CDR2 from the germline V gene are SGHTA and FQGNSA. With 2 bases clipped from V and 2 bases from J, the junction kept 5 bases outside the gene matches. This CDR3 has 17 residues.

This clonotype was observed many times. V is TRBV4-2 and J is TRBJ2-7, with TRBD2 identical over 12 bases. This CDR3 is built from 16 residues. Germline CDR1 reads LGHNA; CDR2 reads YNFKEQ. The V and J ends lost 5 bases and 1 base, in that order; junction bases with no gene match: 6. The CDR3 spells CASSVGTSGLSYEQYF. The CDR3 coding sequence is TGTGCCAGCAGCGTCGGGACTAGCGGGCTTTCCTACGAGCAGTACTTC.

The rearrangement links TRBV9 to TRBJ2-1; 16 bases match TRBD2. Germline lookup yields CDR1 SGDLS and CDR2 YYNGEE. The CDR3 spans 16 residues. The trim removed 2 bases at V and 9 bases at J, leaving 5 bases unmatched. The chain's CDR3 is CASSVGTSGRALEQFF. CDR3 sequence (DNA): TGTGCCAGCAGCGTGGGGACTAGCGGGAGGGCCCTTGAGCAGTTCTTC.

This clonotype was seen a handful of times. J is TRBJ2-5 and V is TRBV4-3, with TRBD2 matching 11 bases. This CDR3 is 17 amino acids long. Germline CDR1 is LGHNA and CDR2 is YSLEER. J was trimmed by 2 bases and V by 4 bases; bases with no gene match: 9. In DNA, the CDR3 is TGCGCCAGCAGCCCTCAACTGCTAGCGGGAGGACAAGAGACCCAGTACTTC. Translated, it gives CASSPQLLAGGQETQYF.

In its sample, this clonotype ranks as medium-sized (0.01 to 0.1%). V gene TRBV20-1 combines with J gene TRBJ2-5, with TRBD2 identical over 10 bases. Looked up from germline, CDR1 is DFQATT and CDR2 is SNEGSKA (reference sequence). The CDR3 spans 14 residues. V lost 1 base and J lost 7; bases outside the gene matches: 6. DNA of the CDR3: TGCAGTGCTAGAGGGCTAGCGGGAGTTGGGACCCAGTACTTC. This codes for CSARGLAGVGTQYF.

The rearrangement joins TRBV7-9 to TRBJ1-5, with D maybe TRBD1 (5 bases). Between the trimmed V and J ends, which lost 1 base and 7 bases, there was a span of 14 bases. Per the germline V gene, CDR1 is SEHNR and CDR2 is FQNEAQ (reference sequence). This CDR3 is 15 amino acids long. CDR3 protein: CASSLGGGVSQPQHF. The CDR3 DNA reads TGTGCCAGCAGCTTAGGGGGCGGGGTTAGCCAGCCCCAGCATTTT.

The chain joins TRBV18 to TRBJ2-1; D perhaps matches TRBD2 (6 bases). Trimming stripped 2 bases from V and 4 bases from J, with 12 bases between. Germline V gene lookup returns CDR1 KGHSH and CDR2 LQKENI. This CDR3 comprises 15 residues. CDR3 nucleotide sequence: TGTGCCAGCTCACCAACGGGGGAGAGTTACAATGAGCAGTTCTTC. Translation: CASSPTGESYNEQFF.

The chain combines TRBV20-1 with TRBJ2-1; 9 positions agree with TRBD2. Germline V CDR1 and CDR2: DFQATT, SNEGSKA (reference sequence). The CDR3 extends over 15 amino acids. J gave up 8 bases and V 5 bases, and 13 bases lay outside the gene matches. CDR3 DNA sequence: TGCAGTGCTTCCCTCGGTAGCGGGAGTTTGGATGAGCAGTTCTTC. It translates to CSASLGSGSLDEQFF.

The chain recombines TRBV20-1 with TRBJ2-1, with D perhaps given as TRBD1 or TRBD2 (5 bases each). This CDR3 contains 13 residues. Deletions cut 7 bases from V and 5 bases from J, with 15 bases between. CDR1 is DFQATT and CDR2 is SNEGSKA in the germline V gene (reference sequence). The DNA for the CDR3 is TGCAGTGTTCCGGGGATGGGGCACAATGAGCAGTTCTTC. Translating gives CSVPGMGHNEQFF.

This clonotype was counted between two and nine times. The genes are TRBV11-2 and TRBJ1-5; D gene unclear. The V gene lost 0 bases and the J gene lost 5 bases, with 8 bases spanning the gap. The length of the CDR3 is 14 residues. Germline V gene data show CDR1 as SGHAT and CDR2 as FQNNGV. The CDR3 region is CASSLDPSYQPQHF. CDR3 sequence (DNA): TGTGCCAGCAGCTTAGATCCCTCCTATCAGCCCCAGCATTTT.

V gene TRBV12-3 or TRBV12-4 combines with J gene TRBJ2-1, with 8 positions matching TRBD2. After removal of 7 bases from V and 3 bases from J, the junction contained 5 bases not matched to a gene. The CDR3 has 14 amino acids. This CDR3 reads CASIGTSHYNEQFF. Written as DNA, the CDR3 is TGTGCCAGCATCGGGACTAGTCACTACAATGAGCAGTTCTTC.

The chain couples TRBV12-3 or TRBV12-4 to TRBJ2-7; no clear D. V was cut by 0 bases and J by 3 bases, with 6 bases left in between. This CDR3 has 13 amino acids. The CDR3 loop is CASSLADGYEQYF. CDR3 bases: TGTGCCAGCAGTTTAGCTGACGGCTACGAGCAGTACTTC.

This clonotype was seen only a few times. The chain joins TRBV20-1 to TRBJ2-7, with D possibly TRBD2 on 6 matching bases. With 0 bases removed from V and 0 bases from J, the gap between germline ends came to 12 bases. CDR1 DFQATT and CDR2 SNEGSKA come from the germline V gene (reference sequence). The CDR3 spans 15 residues. The chain's CDR3 is CSARDPAGSSYEQYF. The CDR3 nucleotides read TGCAGTGCTAGAGATCCAGCGGGTAGCTCCTACGAGCAGTACTTC.

In its sample, this clonotype was seen a few times. This chain joins TRBV7-8 and TRBJ2-3; 7 bases agree with TRBD2. Germline trimming cut 3 bases from V and 6 bases from J; bases unmatched to any gene: 15. From germline, CDR1 is SGHVS and CDR2 FQNEAQ. The CDR3 runs 17 residues. The CDR3 DNA sequence: TGTGCCAGCAGCTTCGAAGCGGGAACCTTACCATCCGATACGCAGTATTTT. This encodes CASSFEAGTLPSDTQYF.